Given below is one T cell receptor beta chain in context. Measured with immunoSEQ multiplex PCR; TCRdb has only the in-frame clones, and not every one. The sample lists around 53,000 clones; over 90% were seen once. This sample was included in a study of blood T cell repertoires in COVID-19. In germline, CDR1 is MNHEY, CDR2 SMNVEV (reference sequence). This CDR3 has 15 amino acids. V gave up 5 bases and J gave up 4 bases; unmatched junction bases: 4. Sequencing was carried out using peripheral blood. This chain links TRBV27 with TRBJ2-7, with 14 positions matching TRBD2. The sequence was collected from a human donor in a cohort sampled during active COVID-19. CDR3 loop: CASSQRTSGRYEQYF. Here the CDR3 DNA reads TGTGCCAGCAGTCAACGGACTAGCGGGAGGTACGAGCAGTACTTC.